These T cell receptor beta chains were read from a single sample in a study of T cells in Graves' hyperthyroidism and ophthalmopathy. A single record per CDR3 protein comes from TCRdb applying MiXCR to the multiplex PCR reads. Of about 290,000 distinct CDR3 sequences detected, 15% to 20% appear once; the ten largest clones hold around 57%. Sequencing was performed on blood. The receptors were gathered from a woman aged 55-75 years with Graves' ophthalmopathy. The CDR3 runs from the conserved cysteine through the conserved F or W. Fields, in order: CDR3 protein, V gene, J gene.

CDR3aa: CATKSGTGSQETQYF; v_gene: TRBV11-2; j_gene: TRBJ2-5
CDR3aa: CASSLGRQGWNQPQHF; v_gene: TRBV7-2; j_gene: TRBJ1-5
CDR3aa: CASSRRDSGNTIYF; v_gene: TRBV11-2; j_gene: TRBJ1-3
CDR3aa: CASKAGGLQETQYF; v_gene: TRBV5-4; j_gene: TRBJ2-5
CDR3aa: CASSHPGITEAFF; v_gene: TRBV6-2/TRBV6-3; j_gene: TRBJ1-1
CDR3aa: CASSTGTGMDYGYTF; v_gene: TRBV5-1; j_gene: TRBJ1-2
CDR3aa: CASSPPGTSGSDNEQFF; v_gene: TRBV18; j_gene: TRBJ2-1
CDR3aa: CASRRLTGDYGYTF; v_gene: TRBV19; j_gene: TRBJ1-2
CDR3aa: CATSDATAIYGYTF; v_gene: TRBV24-1; j_gene: TRBJ1-2
CDR3aa: CASRLEDRGFDEQYF; v_gene: TRBV2; j_gene: TRBJ2-7